This is a list of T cell receptor beta chains from one sample in a study of identical twins. TCRdb independently ran MiXCR on the 5' RACE reads; one entry per CDR3 protein. The sample carries hundreds of thousands of distinct CDR3 sequences, roughly 10% recorded once. A further study also used this sample, focusing on yellow fever vaccine responses in identical twins.

Sequenced input: CD8+ T cells sorted from blood. Receptor source: a woman under 30 in good health. Both conserved end residues are part of each CDR3. Each record gives: D gene, V gene, J gene, clone size, CDR3 DNA, CDR3 protein. D genes are given only for firm matches. For some rows the clone size is stated as once, few or many, or as a class when expanded; others skip it.

>-|TRBV2|TRBJ1-1|few
TGTGCCAGCAGTGAAACGCAGGATTTGGGACCCACTGAAGCTTTCTTT
CASSETQDLGPTEAFF
>TRBD1|TRBV12-3/TRBV12-4|TRBJ2-1|many
TGTGCCAGCAGTTTAGGGACGGGACAGAGTTACAATGAGCAGTTCTTC
CASSLGTGQSYNEQFF
>-|TRBV28|TRBJ2-7|-
TGTGCCAGCAGTTTAGGTGTTGGGGGGAGCTACGAGCAGTACTTC
CASSLGVGGSYEQYF
>TRBD1|TRBV3-1|TRBJ2-3|many
TGTGCCAGCAGCCAATTCTCAGACAGGGGGGTTACAGATACGCAGTATTTT
CASSQFSDRGVTDTQYF
>-|TRBV4-3|TRBJ2-1|many
TGCGCCAGCAGCCAAGACATTGGGGAAATTGAGCAGTTCTTC
CASSQDIGEIEQFF
>-|TRBV5-1|TRBJ2-5|-
TGCGCCAGCAGCACGGACTGGGCGGGGCTGGGAGAGACCCAGTACTTC
CASSTDWAGLGETQYF
>-|TRBV4-3|TRBJ2-3|-
TGCGCCAGCAGCCAAGATCGGGGTGGATCAGATACGCAGTATTTT
CASSQDRGGSDTQYF
>-|TRBV25-1|TRBJ1-1|-
TGTGCCAGCAGTCCATCGGGCCCTGAAGCTTTCTTT
CASSPSGPEAFF
>-|TRBV5-5|TRBJ1-2|many
TGTGCCAGCAGCTTGAAAGGGCCGGTACATGGCTACACCTTC
CASSLKGPVHGYTF
>-|TRBV12-5|TRBJ2-1|-
TGTGCTAGTGGTTTGGCCGGGGTGGCGGGCAATGAGCAGTTCTTC
CASGLAGVAGNEQFF
>TRBD1|TRBV7-9|TRBJ2-7|-
TGTGCCAGCAGCTTAGCGGGACAGGGGGGTCACGAGCAGTACTTC
CASSLAGQGGHEQYF
>TRBD2|TRBV6-2/TRBV6-3|TRBJ2-1|few
TGTGCCAGCAGTTTACTAGCGGGAGTAGGGTGGGAAATATACAATGAGCAGTTCTTC
CASSLLAGVGWEIYNEQFF
>-|TRBV7-3|TRBJ2-7|-
TGTGCCAGCAGCAAGACAGGTAGCTCCTACGAGCAGTACTTC
CASSKTGSSYEQYF
>-|TRBV24-1|TRBJ2-2|few
TGTGCCACCAGTGATTTGGCTGCTGTAACCGGGGAGCTGTTTTTT
CATSDLAAVTGELFF
>TRBD2|TRBV7-2|TRBJ2-3|few
TGTGCCAGCAGCCCGGGACTAGCGGGAGGGCGGGATACGCAGTATTTT
CASSPGLAGGRDTQYF
>TRBD2|TRBV20-1|TRBJ2-7|few
TGCAGTGCTAGAGATACCGGGACTAGCGCAACCTACGAGCAGTACTTC
CSARDTGTSATYEQYF
>TRBD2|TRBV11-2|TRBJ2-2|few
TGTGCCAGCAGCTCTCTCTGGACTAGCGAGAGAGGGGGGGAGCTGTTTTTT
CASSSLWTSERGGELFF
>-|TRBV11-2|TRBJ2-7|-
TGTGCCATCAGCACTGGACAGATTCCTTTTCACCCCATCCTCTACGAGCAGTACTTC
CAISTGQIPFHPILYEQYF
>TRBD1|TRBV30|TRBJ2-7|-
TGTGCCTGGAGTGCCACAGGGGAAGGAAGGTACGAGCAGTACTTC
CAWSATGEGRYEQYF
>-|TRBV4-3|TRBJ2-1|-
TGCGTCAGCAGCCAAGGAAATGAGCAGTTCTTC
CVSSQGNEQFF
>-|TRBV10-3|TRBJ1-5|few
TGTGCCATCAGTGAGAGCTGGGACCTCAATCAGCCCCAGCATTTT
CAISESWDLNQPQHF
>-|TRBV3-1|TRBJ2-2|-
TGTGCCAGCAGCCAAGAGGGAACATTCAACCCCACCGGGGAGCTGTTTTTT
CASSQEGTFNPTGELFF
>TRBD1|TRBV27|TRBJ1-5|many
TGTGCCAGCAGGAGACAGGGCTACAATCAGCCCCAGCATTTT
CASRRQGYNQPQHF
>-|TRBV29-1|TRBJ2-5|many
TGCAGCGTTGATTTGGGGGCGTGGGAAGAGACCCAGTACTTC
CSVDLGAWEETQYF
>-|TRBV13|TRBJ1-1|-
TGTGCCAGCAGCCGAGACGGGGAAGGAGGAATCGAAGCTTTCTTT
CASSRDGEGGIEAFF
>-|TRBV7-3|TRBJ1-1|-
TGTGCCAGCAACATCAGGGGCCCCACTGAAGCTTTCTTT
CASNIRGPTEAFF
>-|TRBV20-1|TRBJ2-1|many
TGCAGTGCTAGGGTTTCCGAGCAGTTCTTC
CSARVSEQFF
>-|TRBV20-1|TRBJ2-7|few
TGCAGTGCTAGGTGGGACCTGAACGTCTACGAGCAGTACTTC
CSARWDLNVYEQYF
>TRBD2|TRBV15|TRBJ2-3|once
TGTGCCACCAATGCAGGGACTAGCGGGGGTACAGATACGCAGTATTTT
CATNAGTSGGTDTQYF
>-|TRBV4-2|TRBJ2-1|few
TGTGCCAGCAGCCAAGATCTTGAGGAATACAATGAGCAGTTCTTC
CASSQDLEEYNEQFF
>-|TRBV10-3|TRBJ2-1|many
TGTGCCATCAGCGCGATGAGCAATGAGCAGTTCTTC
CAISAMSNEQFF
>-|TRBV2|TRBJ2-1|-
TGTGCCAGCAGTGAACGCGCAGGGATCGATGAGCAGTTCTTC
CASSERAGIDEQFF
>TRBD1|TRBV24-1|TRBJ2-5|few
TGTGCCACCAGTGATTTGCCCATTCTCCGGACAGGGGAAGAGACCCAGTACTTC
CATSDLPILRTGEETQYF
>TRBD2|TRBV6-2/TRBV6-3|TRBJ2-1|few
TGTGCCAGCAGTTACGCGGCGGGAGGGATGGATGAGCAGTTCTTC
CASSYAAGGMDEQFF
>-|TRBV4-2|TRBJ1-1|many
TGTGCCAGCAGCCAAGATTTAGGGACTGAAGCTTTCTTT
CASSQDLGTEAFF
>-|TRBV6-2/TRBV6-3|TRBJ2-2|many
TGTGCCAGCAACATAATGAACACCGGGGAGCTGTTTTTT
CASNIMNTGELFF
>-|TRBV2|TRBJ2-1|-
TGTGCCAGCAGGCAACATGTTAGCGATAGCTCCTACAATGAGCAGTTCTTC
CASRQHVSDSSYNEQFF
>-|TRBV20-1|TRBJ1-1|many
TGCAGTGCTAGTGTAGGGTGGGCTTTCTTT
CSASVGWAFF
>-|TRBV7-9|TRBJ2-1|-
TGTGCCAGCAGCTTAGCTACCTATGAGCAGTTCTTC
CASSLATYEQFF
>-|TRBV20-1|TRBJ2-1|many
TGCAGTGCTAGAGAACGACTCCCCAGAAAGAGCTCCTACAATGAGCAGTTCTTC
CSARERLPRKSSYNEQFF
>-|TRBV19|TRBJ1-2|-
TGTGCCAGTAGTATTTCTCCCGAGAACTATGGCTACACCTTC
CASSISPENYGYTF
>TRBD1|TRBV20-1|TRBJ1-2|-
TGCAGTGCCCAGGACAGGAGAACTAACTATGGCTACACCTTC
CSAQDRRTNYGYTF
>-|TRBV24-1|TRBJ2-1|-
TGTGCCACCAGTGATTTTGGGCAGTCGGAGCAGTTCTTC
CATSDFGQSEQFF
>-|TRBV4-2|TRBJ2-7|many
TGTGCCAGCAGCCGAGAGGGGGTATCCTACGAGCAGTACTTC
CASSREGVSYEQYF
>-|TRBV5-1|TRBJ2-7|many
TGCGCCAGCAGCCACGACAGCTACGAGCAGTACTTC
CASSHDSYEQYF
>-|TRBV6-1|TRBJ1-3|-
TGTGCCGTAATGACAGATGACGGAAACACCATATATTTT
CAVMTDDGNTIYF